This T cell receptor (beta chain) was retrieved from a study of cytomegalovirus exposure and HLA in healthy donors. Study as a whole: Previous work identified roughly 110 million unique TCR beta sequences from about 179 million T cells.

The study, taken as a whole, reports: Many donors carried some public TCRs, although rarity characterized most TCR sequences. The authors later found HLA-associated TCR beta chains more clonally expanded than equally common others.

The PCR was carried out with 60 Vbeta primers and 13 Jbeta primers. Only in-frame clones appear in the TCRdb table, and some are missing; sequencing was by immunoSEQ multiplex PCR. The sample holds some 150,000 clones, approximately 80% seen once. Germline-derived CDR1 and CDR2 are SGHRS and YFSETQ. This CDR3 is built from 16 residues. V gave up 4 bases and J gave up 0 bases; unmatched junction bases: 6. A remark on this clone: As yet, its antigen is unknown.

The chain combines TRBV5-1 with TRBJ1-3; TRBD1 matches at 8 bases. The sample taken for sequencing was PBMCs. This sequence was found in a woman between 40 and 50 years old in good health and CMV-seropositive. The CDR3 loop reads CASSPGTGNSGNTIYF. In DNA, the CDR3 is TGCGCCAGCAGCCCCGGGACAGGCAACTCTGGAAACACCATATATTTT.